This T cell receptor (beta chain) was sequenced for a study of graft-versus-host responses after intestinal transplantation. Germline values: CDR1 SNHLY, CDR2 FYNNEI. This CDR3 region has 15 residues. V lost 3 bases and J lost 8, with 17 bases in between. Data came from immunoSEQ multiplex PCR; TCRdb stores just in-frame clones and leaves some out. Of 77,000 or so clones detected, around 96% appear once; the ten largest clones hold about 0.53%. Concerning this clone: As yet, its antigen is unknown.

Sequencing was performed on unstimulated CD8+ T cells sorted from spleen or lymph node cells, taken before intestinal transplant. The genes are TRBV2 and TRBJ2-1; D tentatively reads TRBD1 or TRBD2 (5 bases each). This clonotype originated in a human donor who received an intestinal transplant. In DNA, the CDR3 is TGTGCCAGCAGTGAGGGGACGGACACCCGGGATGAGCAGTTCTTC. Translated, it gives CASSEGTDTRDEQFF.